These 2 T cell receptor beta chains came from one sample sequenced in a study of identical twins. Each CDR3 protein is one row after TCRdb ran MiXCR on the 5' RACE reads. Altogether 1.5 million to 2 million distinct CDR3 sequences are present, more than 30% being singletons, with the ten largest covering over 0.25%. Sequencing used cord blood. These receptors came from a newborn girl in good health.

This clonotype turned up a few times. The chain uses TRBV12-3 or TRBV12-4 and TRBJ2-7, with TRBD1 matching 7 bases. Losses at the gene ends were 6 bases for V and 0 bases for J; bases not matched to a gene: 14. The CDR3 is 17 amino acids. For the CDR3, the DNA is TGTGCCAGCAGCCAGCGGACAGGCTTCTCTAGCTCCTACGAGCAGTACTTC. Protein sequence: CASSQRTGFSSSYEQYF.

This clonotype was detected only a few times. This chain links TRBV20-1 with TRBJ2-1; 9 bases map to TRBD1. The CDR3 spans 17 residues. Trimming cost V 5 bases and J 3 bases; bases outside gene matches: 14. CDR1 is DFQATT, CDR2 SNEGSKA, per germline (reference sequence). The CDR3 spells CSARDRVAGAIYNEQFF. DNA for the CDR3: TGCAGTGCTCGGGACAGGGTGGCGGGAGCGATCTACAATGAGCAGTTCTTC.